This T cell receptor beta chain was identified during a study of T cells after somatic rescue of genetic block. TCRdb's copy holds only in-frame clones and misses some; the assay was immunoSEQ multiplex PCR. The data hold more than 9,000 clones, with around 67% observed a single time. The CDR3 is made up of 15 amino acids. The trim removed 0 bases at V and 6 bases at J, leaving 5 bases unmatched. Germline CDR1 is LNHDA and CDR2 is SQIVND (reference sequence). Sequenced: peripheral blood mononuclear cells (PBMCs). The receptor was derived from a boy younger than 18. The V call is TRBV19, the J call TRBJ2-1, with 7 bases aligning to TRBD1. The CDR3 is CASSIDGTDINEQFF. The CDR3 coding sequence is TGTGCCAGTAGTATAGACGGGACAGACATCAATGAGCAGTTCTTC.